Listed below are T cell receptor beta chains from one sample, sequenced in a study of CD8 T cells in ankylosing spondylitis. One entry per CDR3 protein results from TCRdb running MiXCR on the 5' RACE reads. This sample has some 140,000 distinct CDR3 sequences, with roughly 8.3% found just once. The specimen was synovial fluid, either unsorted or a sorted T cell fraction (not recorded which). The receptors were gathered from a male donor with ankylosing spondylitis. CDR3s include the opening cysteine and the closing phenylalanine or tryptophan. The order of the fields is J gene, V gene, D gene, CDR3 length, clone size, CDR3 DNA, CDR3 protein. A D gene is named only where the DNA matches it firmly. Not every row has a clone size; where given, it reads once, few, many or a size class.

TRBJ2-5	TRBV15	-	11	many	TGTGCCACCAGCGGCGTAGAGACCCAGTACTTC	CATSGVETQYF
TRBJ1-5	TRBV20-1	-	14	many	TGCAGTGCTCAGGACTCTGGGGCCTTGGAGCCCCAGCATTTT	CSAQDSGALEPQHF
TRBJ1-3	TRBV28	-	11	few	TGTGCCACCGACTCTGGAAACACCATATATTTT	CATDSGNTIYF
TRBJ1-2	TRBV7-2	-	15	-	TGTGCCAGCAGCTCTTTTAAGGTCCAAAGGGGGGGCTACACCTTC	CASSSFKVQRGGYTF
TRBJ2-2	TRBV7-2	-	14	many	TGTGCCAGCAGCGCCAGAGTGGGCACCGGGGAGCTGTTTTTT	CASSARVGTGELFF
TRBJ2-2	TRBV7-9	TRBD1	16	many	TGTGCCAGCAACTCCGCCGGGACAGGGAACACCGGGGAGCTGTTTTTT	CASNSAGTGNTGELFF
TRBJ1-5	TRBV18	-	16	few	TGTGCCAGCTCACCCCAGGGTTTGGGGAGCAATCAGCCCCAGCATTTT	CASSPQGLGSNQPQHF
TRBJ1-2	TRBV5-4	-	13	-	TGTGCCAGCAGATTACAGGGCCCTTATGGCTACACCTTC	CASRLQGPYGYTF
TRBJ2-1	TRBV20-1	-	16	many	TGCAGTGCTAGACTTCCTAGCGAGAGCTCCTACAATGAGCAGTTCTTC	CSARLPSESSYNEQFF
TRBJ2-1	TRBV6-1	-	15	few	TGTGCCAGCAGATTTGAAGGGCTCTCCTACAATGAGCAGTTCTTC	CASRFEGLSYNEQFF
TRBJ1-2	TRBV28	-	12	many	TGTGCCAGCAGTCTCAAGGACTATGGCTACACCTTC	CASSLKDYGYTF
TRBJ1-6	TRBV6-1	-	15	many	TGTGCCAGCAGGGGAACCTACCGGGTCACTTCACCCCTCCACTTT	CASRGTYRVTSPLHF
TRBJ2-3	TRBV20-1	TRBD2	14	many	TGCAGCCACATTAGCGGGGGGTCCCAAGATACGCAGTATTTT	CSHISGGSQDTQYF
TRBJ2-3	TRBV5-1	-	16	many	TGCGCCAGCAGCTTGTTAACAGCTACATTCACAGATACGCAGTATTTT	CASSLLTATFTDTQYF
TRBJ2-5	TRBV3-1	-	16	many	TGTGCCAGCAGCCCAAGAGAAACAGGGAAACAAGAGACCCAGTACTTC	CASSPRETGKQETQYF
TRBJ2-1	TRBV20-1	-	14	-	TGCAGTGCTAGTAGGGACGGAACCTACAATGAGCAGTTCTTC	CSASRDGTYNEQFF
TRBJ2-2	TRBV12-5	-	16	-	TGTGCTAGCGCTCGGGGGTTTCAGGCGAACACCGGGGAGCTGTTTTTT	CASARGFQANTGELFF
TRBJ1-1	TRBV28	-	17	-	TGTGCCAGCAGTTTGTGGGGGACCGGGTTTATGAACACTGAAGCTTTCTTT	CASSLWGTGFMNTEAFF
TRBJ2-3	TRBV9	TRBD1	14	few	TGTGCCAGCAGCCCAAGGACAGGCCTGGATACGCAGTATTTT	CASSPRTGLDTQYF
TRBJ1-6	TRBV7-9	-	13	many	TGTGCCACCGGAGGGGGTGATAATTCACCCCTCCACTTT	CATGGGDNSPLHF
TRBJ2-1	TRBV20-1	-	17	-	TGCAGTGCTAGAGATCCCGGGGCGGGCCGGTCCTACAATGAGCAGTTCTTC	CSARDPGAGRSYNEQFF
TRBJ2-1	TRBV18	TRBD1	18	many	TGTGCCAGCTCACCACCGCGGGGGGACAGGGGCGTCGACAATGAGCAGTTCTTC	CASSPPRGDRGVDNEQFF
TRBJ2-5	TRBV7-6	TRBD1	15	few	TGTGCCAGCAGCTTAGTCAGACAGGGTGGCGAGACCCAGTACTTC	CASSLVRQGGETQYF
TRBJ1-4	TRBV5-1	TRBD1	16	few	TGCGCCAGCAGCGGACAGGGATCCCCAACTAATGAAAAACTGTTTTTT	CASSGQGSPTNEKLFF
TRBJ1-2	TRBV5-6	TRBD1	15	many	TGTGCCAGCAGACCTACAGGGGAGGCTAACTATGGCTACACCTTC	CASRPTGEANYGYTF
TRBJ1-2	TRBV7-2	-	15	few	TGTGCCAGCAGCGTATACAGGGTAATGTCGCATGGCTACACCTTC	CASSVYRVMSHGYTF
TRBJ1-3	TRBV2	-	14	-	TGTGCCAGCGCAAGAGTTAGCTCTGGAAACACCATATATTTT	CASARVSSGNTIYF
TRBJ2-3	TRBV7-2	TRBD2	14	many	TGTGCCAGCAGCTTAGGCTTAGCGGGAGATACGCAGTATTTT	CASSLGLAGDTQYF
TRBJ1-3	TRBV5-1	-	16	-	TGCGCCAGCAGCTTGCTACCGAGGGGCTCTGGAAACACCATATATTTT	CASSLLPRGSGNTIYF
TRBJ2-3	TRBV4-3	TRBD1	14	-	TGCGCCAGCAGCCCCAGACAGGGCTCAGATACGCAGTATTTT	CASSPRQGSDTQYF
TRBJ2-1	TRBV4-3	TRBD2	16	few	TGCGCCAGCAGCCAAGCATTGACTAGCGGGAGGCCTGAGCAGTTCTTC	CASSQALTSGRPEQFF
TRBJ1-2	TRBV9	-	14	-	TGTGCCAGCAGCTTCGCGGGGACAAACTATGGCTACACCTTC	CASSFAGTNYGYTF
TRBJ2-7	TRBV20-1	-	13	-	TGCAGTGCTAGAGGTGATTGGGCCTACGAGCAGTACTTC	CSARGDWAYEQYF
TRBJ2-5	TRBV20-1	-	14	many	TGCAGTGCTAGAAGGACAGCCTCTTCCGAGGCCCAGTACTTC	CSARRTASSEAQYF
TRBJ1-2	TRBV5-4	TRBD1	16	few	TGTGCCAGCAGCCTCTCCCGGGACAGGTGGTCCTATGGCTACACCTTC	CASSLSRDRWSYGYTF
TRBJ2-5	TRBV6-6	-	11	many	TGTGCCAGCAGCCCCAAGGAGACCCAGTACTTC	CASSPKETQYF
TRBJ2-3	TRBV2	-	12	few	TGTGCCAGCAAAGTAGAGGTGGATACGCAGTATTTT	CASKVEVDTQYF
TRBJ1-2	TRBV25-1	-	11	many	TGTGCCAGCAGTGAATTCGGGCGGGAAACCTTC	CASSEFGRETF
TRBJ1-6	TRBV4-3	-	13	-	TGCGCCAGCAGCCAAGATCGTAGTTCACCCCTCCACTTT	CASSQDRSSPLHF
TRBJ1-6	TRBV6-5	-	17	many	TGTGCCAGCAGTTACTCCAGGCCGGACGGAGGCAATTCACCCCTCCACTTT	CASSYSRPDGGNSPLHF
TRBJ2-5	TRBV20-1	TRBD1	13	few	TGCAGTGCCGGACAGGGGTTAGGGGAGACCCAGTACTTC	CSAGQGLGETQYF
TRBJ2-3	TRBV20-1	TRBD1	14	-	TGCAGTGCTAGGGGACAGGGGGCAGGGGATACGCAGTATTTT	CSARGQGAGDTQYF
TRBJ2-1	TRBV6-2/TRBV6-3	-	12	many	TGTGCCAGCAGTAGCCTAGCGATCGGGCAGTTCTTC	CASSSLAIGQFF
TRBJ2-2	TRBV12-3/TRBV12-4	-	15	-	TGTGCCGTCGGGACCGTCTTTACGAACACCGGGGAGCTGTTTTTT	CAVGTVFTNTGELFF
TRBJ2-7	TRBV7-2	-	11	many	TGTGCCAGCAGACTAGGGGGGGGGCAGTACTTC	CASRLGGGQYF
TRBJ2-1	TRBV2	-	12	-	TGTGCCAGCAGTGAAGAAGGCGATAATCAGTTCTTC	CASSEEGDNQFF
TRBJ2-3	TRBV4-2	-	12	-	TGTGCCAGCAGCCAAGATCAAAATACGCAGTATTTT	CASSQDQNTQYF
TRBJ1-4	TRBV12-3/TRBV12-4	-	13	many	TGTGCCAGCACCTTCTGGGGCGGTGAAAAACTGTTTTTT	CASTFWGGEKLFF
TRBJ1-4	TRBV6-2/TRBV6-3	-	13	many	TGTGCCAGCAGAGAGGAGGGTTTCGAAAAACTGTTTTTT	CASREEGFEKLFF
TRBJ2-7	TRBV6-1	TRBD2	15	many	TGTGCCAGCAGTCCTAGCGGGGGCCACCTCTACGAGCAGTACTTC	CASSPSGGHLYEQYF
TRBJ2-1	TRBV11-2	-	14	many	TGTGCCAGCAGCCCCCCGGCGTCCTACAATGAGCAGTTCTTC	CASSPPASYNEQFF
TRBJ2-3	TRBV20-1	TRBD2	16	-	TGCAGTGCCAGCCTAGCGGGAGGGCCGAGCATAGATACGCAGTATTTT	CSASLAGGPSIDTQYF
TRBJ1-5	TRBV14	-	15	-	TGTGCCAGCAGCCAAGATCTGGGGGGGGTTCAGCCCCAGCATTTT	CASSQDLGGVQPQHF
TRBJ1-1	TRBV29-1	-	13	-	TGCAGCGCTCTTACAGGGTTCGGCACTGAAGCTTTCTTT	CSALTGFGTEAFF